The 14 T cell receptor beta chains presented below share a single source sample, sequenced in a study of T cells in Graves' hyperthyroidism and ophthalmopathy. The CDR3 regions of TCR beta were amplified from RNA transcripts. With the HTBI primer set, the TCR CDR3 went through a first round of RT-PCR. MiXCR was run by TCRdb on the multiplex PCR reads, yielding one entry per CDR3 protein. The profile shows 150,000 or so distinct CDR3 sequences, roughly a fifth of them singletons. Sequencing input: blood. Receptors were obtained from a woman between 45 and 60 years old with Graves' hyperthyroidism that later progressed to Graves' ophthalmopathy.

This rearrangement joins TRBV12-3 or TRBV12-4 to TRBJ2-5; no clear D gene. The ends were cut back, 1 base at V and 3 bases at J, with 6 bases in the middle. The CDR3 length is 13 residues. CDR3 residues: CASSLGGKETQYF. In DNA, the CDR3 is TGTGCCAGCAGTTTAGGAGGAAAAGAGACCCAGTACTTC.

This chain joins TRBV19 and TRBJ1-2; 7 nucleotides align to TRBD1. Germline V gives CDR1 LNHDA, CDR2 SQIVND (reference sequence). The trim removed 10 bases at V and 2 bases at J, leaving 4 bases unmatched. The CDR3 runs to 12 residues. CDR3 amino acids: CATRQGNYGYTF. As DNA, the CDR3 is TGTGCCACCCGACAGGGCAACTATGGCTACACCTTC.

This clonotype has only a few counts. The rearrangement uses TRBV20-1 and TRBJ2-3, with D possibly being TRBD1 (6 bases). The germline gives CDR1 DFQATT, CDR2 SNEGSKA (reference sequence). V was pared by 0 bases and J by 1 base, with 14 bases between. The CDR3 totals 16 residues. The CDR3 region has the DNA TGCAGTGCTAGAGACCCGGACAGTTCTCGCACAGATACGCAGTATTTT. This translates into CSARDPDSSRTDTQYF.

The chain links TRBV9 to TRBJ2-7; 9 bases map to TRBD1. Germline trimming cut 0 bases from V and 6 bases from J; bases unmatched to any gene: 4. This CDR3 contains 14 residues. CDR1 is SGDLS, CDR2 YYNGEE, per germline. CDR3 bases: TGTGCCAGCAGCGTAGGGGACAGGGCTACCGAGCAGTACTTC. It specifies CASSVGDRATEQYF.

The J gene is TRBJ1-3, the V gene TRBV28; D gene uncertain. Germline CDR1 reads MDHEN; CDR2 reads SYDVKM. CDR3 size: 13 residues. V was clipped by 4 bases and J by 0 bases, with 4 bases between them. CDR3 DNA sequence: TGTGCCAGCAGTTACAGCTCTGGAAACACCATATATTTT. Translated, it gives CASSYSSGNTIYF.

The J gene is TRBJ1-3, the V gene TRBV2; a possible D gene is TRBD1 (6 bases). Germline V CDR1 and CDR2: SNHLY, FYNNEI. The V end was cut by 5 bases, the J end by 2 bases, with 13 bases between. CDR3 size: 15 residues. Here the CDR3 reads CASSTQGMAGNTIYF. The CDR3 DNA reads TGTGCCAGCAGTACCCAGGGGATGGCTGGAAACACCATATATTTT.

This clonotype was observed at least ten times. CDR3 loop: CASSFVRGGYNEQFF. The CDR3 coding sequence is TGTGCCAGCAGTTTCGTCCGGGGGGGGTACAATGAGCAGTTCTTC. The chain couples TRBV7-9 to TRBJ2-1; 8 positions match TRBD2. V lost 6 bases and J lost 4; bases outside the gene matches: 8. The CDR3 spans 15 residues. CDR1 SEHNR and CDR2 FQNEAQ come from the germline V gene (reference sequence). The variable domain in full, completed from reference TRBV7-9 and TRBJ2-1, reads DTGVSQNPRHKITKRGQNVTFRCDPISEHNRLYWYRQTLGQGPEFLTYFQNEAQLEKSRLLSDRFSAERPKGSFSTLEIQRTEQGDSAMYLCASSFVRGGYNEQFFGPGTRLTVL.

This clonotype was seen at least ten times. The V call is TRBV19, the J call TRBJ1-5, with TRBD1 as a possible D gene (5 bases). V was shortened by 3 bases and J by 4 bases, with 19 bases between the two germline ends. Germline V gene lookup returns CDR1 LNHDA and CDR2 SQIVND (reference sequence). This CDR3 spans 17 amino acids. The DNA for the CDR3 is TGTGCCAGTAGTATCCAGGGAGGGTCGCCGGGAAATCAGCCCCAGCATTTT. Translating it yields CASSIQGGSPGNQPQHF. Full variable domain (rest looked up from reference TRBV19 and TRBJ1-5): DGGITQSPKYLFRKEGQNVTLSCEQNLNHDAMYWYRQDPGQGLRLIYYSQIVNDFQKGDIAEGYSVSREKKESFPLTVTSAQKNPTAFYLCASSIQGGSPGNQPQHFGDGTRLSIL.

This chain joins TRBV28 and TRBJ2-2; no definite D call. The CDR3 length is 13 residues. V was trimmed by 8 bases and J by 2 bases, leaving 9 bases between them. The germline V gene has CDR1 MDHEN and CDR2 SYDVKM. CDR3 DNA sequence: TGTGCCAGCCTGACGGATAACACCGGGGAGCTGTTTTTT. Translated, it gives CASLTDNTGELFF.

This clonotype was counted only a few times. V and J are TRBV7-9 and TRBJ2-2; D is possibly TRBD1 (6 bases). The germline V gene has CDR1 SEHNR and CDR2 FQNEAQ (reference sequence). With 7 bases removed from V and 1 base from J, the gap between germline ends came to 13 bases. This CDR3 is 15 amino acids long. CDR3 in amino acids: CASNSLTGNTGELFF. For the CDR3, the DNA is TGTGCCAGCAACTCCCTGACAGGGAACACCGGGGAGCTGTTTTTT.

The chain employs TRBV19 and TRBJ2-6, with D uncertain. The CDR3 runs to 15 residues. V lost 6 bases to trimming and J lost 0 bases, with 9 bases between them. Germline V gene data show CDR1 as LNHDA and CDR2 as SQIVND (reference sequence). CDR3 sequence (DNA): TGTGCCAGTAGCATGGCCCGCTCTGGGGCCAACGTCCTGACTTTC. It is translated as CASSMARSGANVLTF.

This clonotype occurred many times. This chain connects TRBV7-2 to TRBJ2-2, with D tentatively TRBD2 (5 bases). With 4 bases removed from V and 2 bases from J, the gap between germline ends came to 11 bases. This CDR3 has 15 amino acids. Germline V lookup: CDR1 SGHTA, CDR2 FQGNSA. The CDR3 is CASSSWTSNTGELFF. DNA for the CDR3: TGTGCCAGCAGCTCCTGGACTTCTAACACCGGGGAGCTGTTTTTT. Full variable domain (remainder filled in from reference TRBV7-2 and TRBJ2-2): GAGVSQSPSNKVTEKGKDVELRCDPISGHTALYWYRQSLGQGLEFLIYFQGNSAPDKSGLPSDRFSAERTGGSVSTLTIQRTQQEDSAVYLCASSSWTSNTGELFFGEGSRLTVL.

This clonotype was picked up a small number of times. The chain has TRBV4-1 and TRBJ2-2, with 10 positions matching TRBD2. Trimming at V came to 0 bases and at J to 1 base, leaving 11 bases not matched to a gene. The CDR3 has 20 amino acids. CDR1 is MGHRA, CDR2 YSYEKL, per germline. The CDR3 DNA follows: TGCGCCAGCAGCCAAGAAGTTCCTAGCGGGAGCTTTGGGAACACCGGGGAGCTGTTTTTT. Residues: CASSQEVPSGSFGNTGELFF.

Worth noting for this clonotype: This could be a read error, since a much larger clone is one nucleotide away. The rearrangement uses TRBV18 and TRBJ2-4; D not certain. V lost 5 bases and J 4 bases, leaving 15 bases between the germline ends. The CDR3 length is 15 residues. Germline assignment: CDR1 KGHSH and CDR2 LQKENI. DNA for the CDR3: TGTGCCAGCTCAGGTACCGAGACAAATAAAAACATTCAGTACTTC. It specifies CASSGTETNKNIQYF. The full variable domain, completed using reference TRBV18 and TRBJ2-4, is NAGVMQNPRHLVRRRGQEARLRCSPMKGHSHVYWYRQLPEEGLKFMVYLQKENIIDESGMPKERFSAEFPKEGPSILRIQQVVRGDSAAYFCASSGTETNKNIQYFGAGTRLSVL.